This record looks at one T cell receptor beta chain sequence and its context. Its specificity is not known. This sample stems from a study of shared clonotypes between healthy human individuals. The study's findings and limits: Several donors showed sharing of roughly 5% of naive CD4 clonotypes. Genetic and exposure-history diversity was limited by the few donors. Unshared clonotypes carried lower generation probabilities than those common to all four donors.

Only in-frame clones appear in the TCRdb table, and some are missing; sequencing was by immunoSEQ multiplex PCR. The sample has approximately 1,000,000 clones; approximately 78% are singletons. The donor population consisted of healthy HIV-negative adults with no recent acute infections or vaccinations. V lost 6 bases, J lost 5 bases, and 10 bases lay in between. This CDR3 has 13 amino acids. Germline V gene lookup returns CDR1 MNHNS and CDR2 SASEGT. V usage is TRBV6-1 and J usage is TRBJ1-4; D may be TRBD1 (6 bases). Material: memory CD4+ T cells from PBMCs. The sample's subset: CD45RA-negative fraction. The clonotype originates from a man aged 18-30 years in good health. Some clones in this sample may be carry-over from other donors' samples. DNA of the CDR3: TGTGCCAGCAGGCCAGGGACAAATGAAAAACTGTTTTTT. This codes for CASRPGTNEKLFF.